The 14 T cell receptor beta chains reported below all come from one sample, sequenced in a study of graft-versus-host responses after intestinal transplantation. Clones were sequenced by immunoSEQ multiplex PCR, and TCRdb holds only the in-frame ones, with some missing. The data hold some 90,000 clones, with about 89% observed a single time. These receptors have no identified antigens. Sequenced material: unstimulated CD8+ T cells sorted from spleen or lymph node cells, taken before intestinal transplant. These receptors came from a human donor who received an intestinal transplant.

This sequence joins TRBV5-1 and TRBJ2-5; D is possibly TRBD1 or TRBD2 (6 bases each). The V end was cut by 0 bases, the J end by 2 bases, with 11 bases between. This CDR3 is built from 15 residues. CDR1 is SGHRS, CDR2 YFSETQ, per germline. The DNA of the CDR3 is TGCGCCAGCAGCTTGGCCGGGGGCTTACAAGAGACCCAGTACTTC. Its protein is CASSLAGGLQETQYF.

This clone was picked up a small number of times. This rearrangement joins TRBV6-6 to TRBJ2-7; D gene unclear. The CDR3 is 12 amino acids. V lost 7 bases and J 0 bases, leaving 7 bases between the germline ends. Germline values: CDR1 MNHNY, CDR2 SVGAGI (reference sequence). The CDR3, as DNA: TGTGCCAGCATAAGTAGCTCCTACGAGCAGTACTTC. Its translation is CASISSSYEQYF.

As for this clone: Different DNA sequences within this sample yield the same CDR3. The chain employs TRBV13 and TRBJ2-3; D remains ambiguous. CDR1 PRHDT and CDR2 FYEKMQ come from the germline V gene (reference sequence). The CDR3 is 12 amino acids. V was trimmed by 1 base and J by 6 bases, leaving 5 bases between them. The CDR3 DNA is TGTGCCAGCAGCTTAGAAGCGGATACGCAGTATTTT. Amino acids: CASSLEADTQYF.

This chain connects TRBV11-2 to TRBJ2-7, with 7 bases identical to TRBD2. The CDR3 runs to 14 residues. CDR1 is SGHAT and CDR2 is FQNNGV in the germline V gene. V shed 7 bases, J shed 5 bases, and the junction held 11 bases outside the gene matches. The CDR3 bases are TGTGCCAGCACCTTGGGGGGGGGAATGCACGAGCAGTACTTC. Translated, it gives CASTLGGGMHEQYF.

This chain connects TRBV27 to TRBJ2-7; D is ambiguous. The length of the CDR3 is 13 residues. Germline V gives CDR1 MNHEY, CDR2 SMNVEV (reference sequence). Trimming stripped 4 bases from V and 0 bases from J, with 7 bases between. CDR3 in DNA: TGTGCCAGCAGTTGGGCTAGCTCCTACGAGCAGTACTTC. Its translation: CASSWASSYEQYF.

V and J are TRBV2 and TRBJ2-3; D remains ambiguous. Germline V lookup: CDR1 SNHLY, CDR2 FYNNEI. Trimming cost V 8 bases and J 2 bases, with 11 bases left between them. This CDR3 has 13 residues. CDR3 coding DNA: TGTGCCAGCGTCGGGTATTTCACAGATACGCAGTATTTT. As protein: CASVGYFTDTQYF.

The genes are TRBV29-1 and TRBJ1-1; D remains unclear. Between the trimmed V and J ends, which lost 4 bases and 0 bases, there was a span of 12 bases. The CDR3 runs 14 residues. CDR1 is SQVTM, CDR2 ANQGSEA, per germline. This CDR3 reads CSVVNSNVNTEAFF. DNA for the CDR3: TGCAGCGTTGTTAACAGTAACGTGAACACTGAAGCTTTCTTT.

This chain joins TRBV4-1 and TRBJ2-7, with TRBD1 as a possible D gene (5 bases). The length of the CDR3 is 12 residues. The germline V gene encodes CDR1 MGHRA and CDR2 YSYEKL. Trimming stripped 1 base from V and 8 bases from J, with 9 bases between. Written as DNA, the CDR3 is TGCGCCAGCAGCCAAGTCACAGGCAAGCAGTACTTC. Protein: CASSQVTGKQYF.

V gene TRBV7-3 combines with J gene TRBJ2-3; 7 nucleotides match TRBD2. Trimming took 1 base from V and 2 from J; bases not matched to a gene: 12. Germline CDR1 SGHTA, CDR2 FQGTGA. The CDR3 has 18 amino acids. CDR3 DNA sequence: TGTGCCAGCAGCTTAATCCCTACTTCTAGCGGCCTCACAGATACGCAGTATTTT. The encoded protein is CASSLIPTSSGLTDTQYF.

The V gene is TRBV9, the J gene TRBJ2-7; 14 bases map to TRBD2. Losses at the gene ends were 0 bases for V and 4 bases for J; bases not matched to a gene: 3. The germline gives CDR1 SGDLS, CDR2 YYNGEE. This CDR3 is 16 amino acids long. The CDR3 nucleotides read TGTGCCAGCAGCGTAGGGGGGACTAGCGGGAGATACGAGCAGTACTTC. Residues: CASSVGGTSGRYEQYF.

The rearrangement links TRBV5-1 to TRBJ1-1; the D gene is possibly TRBD1 (5 bases). Germline CDR1 and CDR2: SGHRS and YFSETQ. The ends were cut back, 1 base at V and 0 bases at J, with 16 bases in the middle. The CDR3 covers 17 residues. The CDR3 nucleotides read TGCGCCAGCAGCTTGAGCCCGATTGGGACTGTGAACACTGAAGCTTTCTTT. It codes for CASSLSPIGTVNTEAFF.

The chain is built from TRBV7-6 and TRBJ2-7; D unclear. Trimming took off 1 base at V and 0 bases at J, with 7 bases between the two ends. CDR1 is SGHVS, CDR2 FNYEAQ, per germline. The CDR3 has 14 residues. The CDR3 sequence is CASSLVGSSYEQYF. CDR3 nucleotides: TGTGCCAGCAGCTTAGTTGGCAGCTCCTACGAGCAGTACTTC.

This rearrangement joins TRBV7-6 to TRBJ2-5; D ambiguous. The CDR3 extends over 14 amino acids. Germline V gene lookup returns CDR1 SGHVS and CDR2 FNYEAQ. Trimming removed 3 bases from V and 4 bases from J, with 12 bases in between. The CDR3 region has the DNA TGTGCCAGCAGCTTCCTGGGCCCCAGAGAGACCCAGTACTTC. Encoded protein: CASSFLGPRETQYF.

The gene calls are TRBV11-2 and TRBJ2-7; D call uncertain. Trimming left V 5 bases short and J 6 bases short, with 11 bases between. From germline, CDR1 is SGHAT and CDR2 FQNNGV. CDR3 length: 12 residues. CDR3 sequence (DNA): TGTGCCAGCAGCCACGCACCATTCGAGCAGTACTTC. This translates into CASSHAPFEQYF. The full variable domain, its missing parts supplied by reference TRBV11-2 and TRBJ2-7, is EAGVAQSPRYKIIEKRQSVAFWCNPISGHATLYWYQQILGQGPKLLIQFQNNGVVDDSQLPKDRFSAERLKGVDSTLKIQPAKLEDSAVYLCASSHAPFEQYFGPGTRLTVT.